Here is one T cell receptor beta chain with its context. Its cognate antigen is unknown. The data were taken from a study of T cell responses to AZD1222 COVID-19 vaccine. Whole-study findings and limits: Every sample of the repertoires postdated the peak T cell response. Breadth and depth of Spike-specific TCRs rose after two AZD1222 doses. Most donors were white British and more were female, and clonal diversity was possibly underestimated. Spike-spanning, vaccine-associated CD4 TCRs were dominant at 160-218 and 743-854.

The CDR3 spans 15 residues. The V gene lost 4 bases and the J gene lost 0 bases, with 10 bases spanning the gap. Looked up from germline, CDR1 is LGHDT and CDR2 is YNNKEL (reference sequence). The repertoire was sequenced with immunoSEQ multiplex PCR; TCRdb's copy has only in-frame clones and lacks some. The table has 110,000 to 150,000 clones, approximately 89% seen once. This sequence was found in an adult in good health. The rearrangement uses TRBV3-1 (or the pseudogene TRBV3-2) and TRBJ1-3; maybe TRBD1 (5 bases). Sequenced here: peripheral blood, sampled on day 0 of AZD1222 vaccination. This chain's CDR3 is CASSRNRPSGNTIYF. The CDR3 DNA follows: TGTGCCAGCAGCCGGAACAGGCCCTCTGGAAACACCATATATTTT.